The 30 T cell receptor beta chains presented below share a single source sample, sequenced in a study of STAT5B mutations in CD4+ large granular lymphocyte leukemia. Produced via immunoSEQ multiplex PCR; TCRdb's table is partial and in-frame only. The sample has under 40,000 clones; roughly two thirds are singletons. Sequenced input: CD4+ T cells from blood buffy coats. The receptors stem from a human donor in good health.

This clone was recorded a few times. This sequence joins TRBV7-2 and TRBJ1-5; D gene unclear. The CDR3 is 14 amino acids. Germline-derived CDR1 and CDR2 are SGHTA and FQGNSA. V was trimmed by 4 bases and J by 2 bases, leaving 9 bases between them. The CDR3 DNA sequence: TGTGCCAGCAGCTCCACCCCGGGCAATCAGCCCCAGCATTTT. Translation: CASSSTPGNQPQHF. Drawing the rest from reference TRBV7-2 and TRBJ1-5, the complete variable domain is GAGVSQSPSNKVTEKGKDVELRCDPISGHTALYWYRQSLGQGLEFLIYFQGNSAPDKSGLPSDRFSAERTGGSVSTLTIQRTQQEDSAVYLCASSSTPGNQPQHFGDGTRLSIL.

This chain uses TRBV6-5 with TRBJ2-7, with TRBD1 as a possible D gene (5 bases). V lost 2 bases and J lost 3, with 8 bases in between. Looked up from germline, CDR1 is MNHEY and CDR2 is SVGAGI. This CDR3 region has 13 residues. The CDR3 bases are TGTGCCAGCAGTTACGGACACCTCTACGAGCAGTACTTC. This gives the protein CASSYGHLYEQYF.

The chain joins TRBV30 to TRBJ2-2, with D perhaps TRBD2 (5 bases). With 8 bases removed from V and 0 bases from J, the gap between germline ends came to 13 bases. This CDR3 region has 14 residues. Germline CDR1 is GTSNPN and CDR2 is SVGIG (reference sequence). CDR3 sequence: CAGSRDSNTGELFF. DNA for the CDR3: TGTGCCGGTTCCCGGGATTCGAACACCGGGGAGCTGTTTTTT.

This chain joins TRBV10-2 and TRBJ1-5; no clear D. The CDR3 consists of 15 residues. V was trimmed by 0 bases and J by 10 bases, leaving 16 bases between them. Germline V gives CDR1 WSHSY, CDR2 SAAADI. The CDR3 spells CASSESGQRPIPQHF. As DNA, the CDR3 is TGCGCCAGCAGTGAGTCCGGCCAGAGGCCTATACCCCAGCATTTT.

The V gene is TRBV27, the J gene TRBJ1-1; D is possibly TRBD1 (5 bases). The CDR3 totals 13 residues. V was pared by 4 bases and J by 11 bases, with 17 bases between. Germline V lookup: CDR1 MNHEY, CDR2 SMNVEV (reference sequence). The CDR3 nucleotides are TGTGCCAGCAGTTCAAATGCGGGCCGGGGGGCTTTCTTT. Its translation is CASSSNAGRGAFF.

A single count supports this clone. The rearrangement uses TRBV6-5 and TRBJ2-7; the match to TRBD1 covers 7 bases. This CDR3 has 14 amino acids. Germline-derived CDR1 and CDR2 are MNHEY and SVGAGI. The ends lost 6 bases at V and 0 bases at J; junction bases unmatched: 5. DNA for the CDR3: TGTGCCAGCAGCACAGGGGTGACCTCCTACGAGCAGTACTTC. As protein: CASSTGVTSYEQYF.

There are a few counts of this clone. J is TRBJ1-5 and V is TRBV27; D is ambiguous. The germline gives CDR1 MNHEY, CDR2 SMNVEV (reference sequence). V lost 4 bases, J lost 6 bases, and 13 bases lay in between. This CDR3 comprises 14 residues. Here the CDR3 reads CASSWQRSSQPQHF. For the CDR3, the DNA is TGTGCCAGCAGTTGGCAACGCTCCTCTCAGCCCCAGCATTTT.

This clone was observed a handful of times. The V gene is TRBV6-1, the J gene TRBJ1-5; 9 bases map to TRBD1. The CDR3 is 14 residues long. Germline values: CDR1 MNHNS, CDR2 SASEGT. J lost 10 bases, V lost 3 bases, and 7 bases had no gene match. The CDR3 DNA reads as TGTGCCAGCAGTGATTGGACAGGGGAGTCCCCCCAGCATTTT. Translated, it gives CASSDWTGESPQHF.

The gene calls are TRBV6-5 and TRBJ1-1; D is ambiguous. The germline gives CDR1 MNHEY, CDR2 SVGAGI. V lost 6 bases and J 0 bases, leaving 14 bases between the germline ends. The CDR3 length is 15 residues. CDR3 sequence: CASRRHLVMNTEAFF. In nucleotides, the CDR3 is TGTGCCAGCAGGCGACACTTAGTTATGAACACTGAAGCTTTCTTT.

V gene TRBV11-3 combines with J gene TRBJ2-2; weak D call: TRBD2 (5 bases). V shed 4 bases and J shed 5 bases, with 14 bases lying between them. This CDR3 comprises 15 residues. Germline CDR1 SGHNT, CDR2 YENEEA. CDR3 DNA sequence: TGTGCCAGCAGCTCCACACTCCCGGGAACCGGGGAGCTGTTTTTT. It codes for CASSSTLPGTGELFF.

This rearrangement joins TRBV7-8 to TRBJ2-1; D possibly uses TRBD1 or TRBD2 (5 bases each). The V end lost 5 bases, the J end lost 5 bases, and 13 bases lay between the germline ends. The germline V gene has CDR1 SGHVS and CDR2 FQNEAQ. The CDR3 length is 14 residues. CDR3 protein: CASSPRLGDNEQFF. The DNA of the CDR3 is TGTGCCAGCAGCCCCCGACTGGGGGACAATGAGCAGTTCTTC.

The chain joins TRBV2 to TRBJ1-2; the D gene is possibly TRBD1 (6 bases). V dropped 6 bases and J dropped 0 bases, with 14 bases sitting between them. Germline V lookup: CDR1 SNHLY, CDR2 FYNNEI. The CDR3 totals 15 residues. CDR3 in DNA: TGTGCCAGCAGGGTACGACAGGAAGCTAACTATGGCTACACCTTC. Encoded protein: CASRVRQEANYGYTF.

This chain links TRBV12-5 with TRBJ2-3; the D is unclear. The germline CDR1 and CDR2 sequences are LGHNT and FRNRAP. The CDR3 loop spans 12 amino acids. Trimming cost V 1 base and J 11 bases, with 10 bases left between them. Here the CDR3 reads CASGLDRQGQYF. DNA for the CDR3: TGTGCTAGTGGTTTGGACCGTCAAGGGCAGTATTTT.

The CDR3 region is CASSIFGTSGGETQYF. CDR3 bases: TGTGCCAGTAGTATATTCGGGACTAGCGGTGGAGAGACCCAGTACTTC. The V and J genes are TRBV19 and TRBJ2-5; TRBD2 aligns across 11 bases. The germline V gene encodes CDR1 LNHDA and CDR2 SQIVND (reference sequence). V lost 2 bases, J lost 4 bases, and 6 bases stayed unmatched. There are 16 residues in the CDR3.

The chain links TRBV28 to TRBJ1-6; D not certain. The ends were cut back, 3 bases at V and 4 bases at J, with 7 bases in the middle. The CDR3 spans 14 residues. Germline V CDR1 and CDR2: MDHEN, SYDVKM. CDR3: CASSFPLYNSPLHF. In DNA form, the CDR3 reads TGTGCCAGCAGTTTCCCCCTATATAATTCACCCCTCCACTTT.

The chain joins TRBV29-1 to TRBJ1-1; D is uncertain. The CDR3 loop spans 14 amino acids. CDR1 is SQVTM, CDR2 ANQGSEA, per germline. Deletions cut 3 bases from V and 1 base from J, with 12 bases between. The CDR3 DNA is TGCAGCGTTGATCAAGTTCCGGAGAACACTGAAGCTTTCTTT. Protein sequence: CSVDQVPENTEAFF.

The rearrangement uses TRBV11-1 and TRBJ2-5; tentatively, D is TRBD1 (5 bases). The length of the CDR3 is 15 residues. Trimming left V 5 bases short and J 5 bases short, with 18 bases between. The germline CDR1 and CDR2 sequences are SGHAT and FQDESV (reference sequence). The CDR3 spells CASSPRTGQEETQYF. DNA of the CDR3: TGTGCCAGCAGCCCCCGAACCGGACAAGAGGAGACCCAGTACTTC.

In its sample, this clone was seen a few times. Other DNA sequences in this sample translate to the same CDR3. DNA of the CDR3: TGTGCCAGCAGCCCTACGGGGGGAAAACTGTTTTTT. Translated: CASSPTGGKLFF. This sequence joins TRBV7-9 and TRBJ1-4, with D tentatively TRBD1 (5 bases). The germline V gene has CDR1 SEHNR and CDR2 FQNEAQ (reference sequence). The CDR3 totals 12 residues. V lost 5 bases, J lost 10 bases, and 11 bases lay in between.

The chain recombines TRBV6-5 with TRBJ2-5; the match to TRBD2 covers 10 bases. This CDR3 spans 15 amino acids. The V segment lost 7 bases and the J segment 2 bases; nucleotides outside the gene matches: 7. Germline values: CDR1 MNHEY, CDR2 SVGAGI. The CDR3: CASTDASGRQETQYF. CDR3 sequence (DNA): TGTGCCAGCACCGACGCTAGCGGGAGACAAGAGACCCAGTACTTC.

The J gene is TRBJ2-5, the V gene TRBV5-8; TRBD2 agrees at 11 bases. The CDR3 consists of 15 residues. Germline-derived CDR1 and CDR2 are SGHTS and YDEGEE. The ends lost 2 bases at V and 4 bases at J; junction bases unmatched: 4. The CDR3 sequence: CASSLEGLAGETQYF. In DNA, the CDR3 is TGTGCCAGCAGCTTAGAAGGACTAGCGGGAGAGACCCAGTACTTC.

This rearrangement joins TRBV19 to TRBJ2-3, with D perhaps given as TRBD1 or TRBD2 (5 bases each). V was cut by 2 bases and J by 2 bases, with 17 bases left in between. Germline V gene lookup returns CDR1 LNHDA and CDR2 SQIVND (reference sequence). There are 17 residues in the CDR3. CDR3 bases: TGTGCCAGTAGTATATGGGATGGGACCAGGAACACAGATACGCAGTATTTT. Its protein is CASSIWDGTRNTDTQYF.

The chain recombines TRBV6-1 with TRBJ2-2; no firm D call. With 6 bases removed from V and 1 base from J, the gap between germline ends came to 6 bases. The CDR3 covers 13 residues. The V gene's germline CDR1 is MNHNS and CDR2 SASEGT. Written as DNA, the CDR3 is TGTGCCAGCAGCTCCGGGAACACCGGGGAGCTGTTTTTT. Amino acids: CASSSGNTGELFF.

This clone was seen more than once but under ten times. The rearrangement links TRBV30 to TRBJ1-1, with D uncertain. Germline CDR1 is GTSNPN and CDR2 is SVGIG (reference sequence). V was cut by 4 bases and J by 1 base, with 7 bases left in between. The length of the CDR3 is 12 residues. This CDR3 is CAWKGRNTEAFF. CDR3 DNA: TGTGCCTGGAAAGGACGGAACACTGAAGCTTTCTTT.

This rearrangement joins TRBV18 to TRBJ2-1; D is perhaps TRBD1 (7 bases). From germline, CDR1 is KGHSH and CDR2 LQKENI. Trimming shortened V by 6 bases and J by 9 bases, and 18 bases separated the two germline ends. The CDR3 is 14 residues long. CDR3 sequence reads: CASSRGGTEFEQFF. CDR3 DNA: TGTGCCAGCTCCAGGGGCGGGACAGAATTTGAGCAGTTCTTC. Full variable domain (rest looked up from reference TRBV18 and TRBJ2-1): NAGVMQNPRHLVRRRGQEARLRCSPMKGHSHVYWYRQLPEEGLKFMVYLQKENIIDESGMPKERFSAEFPKEGPSILRIQQVVRGDSAAYFCASSRGGTEFEQFFGPGTRLTVL.

This clone appeared a single time. The chain combines TRBV5-4 with TRBJ2-1, with TRBD2 identical over 7 bases. CDR1 is SGHNT, CDR2 YYREEE, per germline (reference sequence). V was pared by 4 bases and J by 2 bases, with 15 bases of the junction left unmatched. This CDR3 is 18 amino acids long. The CDR3: CASSSFKNGGLAYNEQFF. The CDR3 bases are TGTGCCAGCAGCAGCTTCAAAAATGGCGGACTAGCCTACAATGAGCAGTTCTTC.

V and J are TRBV15 and TRBJ1-1, with D uncertain. The CDR3 has 12 amino acids. CDR1 is LNHNV and CDR2 is YYDKDF in the germline V gene (reference sequence). V was cut by 1 base and J by 6 bases, with 6 bases left in between. The CDR3 DNA reads as TGTGCCACCAGCAGAGTGTCCGCTGAAGCTTTCTTT. This translates into CATSRVSAEAFF.

This clone was found a few times. This sequence joins TRBV5-4 and TRBJ1-5, with 9 bases matching TRBD1. CDR3 length: 13 residues. The V segment lost 3 bases and the J segment 5 bases; nucleotides outside the gene matches: 0. CDR1 is SGHNT, CDR2 YYREEE, per germline (reference sequence). The CDR3 sequence: CASSWDRDQPQHF. DNA for the CDR3: TGTGCCAGCAGCTGGGACAGGGATCAGCCCCAGCATTTT. The full variable domain, its missing parts supplied by reference TRBV5-4 and TRBJ1-5, is ETGVTQSPTHLIKTRGQQVTLRCSSQSGHNTVSWYQQALGQGPQFIFQYYREEENGRGNFPPRFSGLQFPNYSSELNVNALELDDSALYLCASSWDRDQPQHFGDGTRLSIL.

The rearrangement uses TRBV19 and TRBJ2-1; a possible D gene is TRBD1 (5 bases). Trimming removed 5 bases at V and 9 bases at J, with 11 bases between. This CDR3 contains 12 residues. Germline-derived CDR1 and CDR2 are LNHDA and SQIVND (reference sequence). The CDR3, as DNA: TGTGCCAGTAGTGCCTCTAGGGGTGAGCAGTTCTTC. It is translated as CASSASRGEQFF.

The J gene is TRBJ2-5, the V gene TRBV7-9; 7 nucleotides line up with TRBD2. This CDR3 is 15 amino acids long. V shed 1 base, J shed 1 base, and the junction held 3 bases outside the gene matches. Per the germline V gene, CDR1 is SEHNR and CDR2 is FQNEAQ (reference sequence). CDR3 in amino acids: CASSLGASGQETQYF. The CDR3 nucleotides are TGTGCCAGCAGCTTAGGGGCTAGCGGCCAAGAGACCCAGTACTTC.

The sample holds one count of this clone. The chain couples TRBV4-1 to TRBJ2-7; 8 bases are shared with TRBD2. This CDR3 contains 19 residues. CDR1 is MGHRA and CDR2 is YSYEKL in the germline V gene. Unmatched junction bases numbered 20, after V lost 0 bases and J lost 7 bases. This CDR3 reads CASSQDFTSGGALGLEQYF. DNA for the CDR3: TGCGCCAGCAGCCAAGATTTTACCAGCGGGGGCGCCCTAGGGCTGGAGCAGTACTTC.